The table lists the clone carrying this T cell receptor (beta chain) with a count of one. Its antigen is currently unknown. The data were taken from a study of T cell responses to AZD1222 COVID-19 vaccine. Whole-study findings and limits: Dominant at 160-218 and 743-854, vaccine-associated CD4 TCRs also spanned spike. Epitopes outside B.1.351 and B.1.1.7 mutated regions reportedly drew nearly half of spike TCRs. Clonal diversity may have been underestimated, and the donors were mostly white British, with more females than males.

Repertoires were generated with immunoSEQ multiplex PCR, while TCRdb's copy carries only in-frame clones and drops some. The sample lists tens of thousands of clones, around nine tenths occurring once. Researchers grouped second doses given at about 4 or about 12 weeks into one pool. Trimming cost V 5 bases and J 5 bases; bases outside gene matches: 9. Germline CDR1 and CDR2: LNHDA and SQIVND (reference sequence). This CDR3 spans 15 amino acids. Sequenced material: peripheral blood, taken 28 days after the second AZD1222 dose. This sequence was found in an adult who received the AZD1222 COVID-19 vaccine. This chain connects TRBV19 to TRBJ1-2, with TRBD1 matching over 9 bases. The CDR3 protein is CASSPQRTGEYGYTF. The DNA of the CDR3 is TGTGCCAGTAGTCCCCAAAGGACAGGGGAGTATGGCTACACCTTC.